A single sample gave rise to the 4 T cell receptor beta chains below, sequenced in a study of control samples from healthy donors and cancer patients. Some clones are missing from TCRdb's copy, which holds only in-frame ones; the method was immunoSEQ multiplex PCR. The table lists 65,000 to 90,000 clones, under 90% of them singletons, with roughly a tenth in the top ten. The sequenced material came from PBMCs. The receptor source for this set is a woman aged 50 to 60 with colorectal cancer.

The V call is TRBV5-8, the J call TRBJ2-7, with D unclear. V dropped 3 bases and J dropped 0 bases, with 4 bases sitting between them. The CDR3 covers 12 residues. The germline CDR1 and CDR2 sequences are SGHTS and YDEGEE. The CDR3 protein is CASSSDSYEQYV. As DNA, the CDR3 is TGTGCCAGCAGCTCGGACTCCTACGAGCAGTACGTC.

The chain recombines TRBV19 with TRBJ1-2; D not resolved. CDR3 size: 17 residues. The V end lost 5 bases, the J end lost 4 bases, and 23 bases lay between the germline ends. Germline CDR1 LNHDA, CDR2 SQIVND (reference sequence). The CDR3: CASSPVSGPSGGYGYTF. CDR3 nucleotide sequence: TGTGCCAGTAGTCCGGTATCCGGGCCCTCGGGTGGCTATGGCTACACCTTC.

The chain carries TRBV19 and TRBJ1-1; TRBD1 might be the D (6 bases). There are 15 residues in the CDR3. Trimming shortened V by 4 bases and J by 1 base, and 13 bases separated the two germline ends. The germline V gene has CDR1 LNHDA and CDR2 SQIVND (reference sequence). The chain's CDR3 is CASSTPGHENTEAFF. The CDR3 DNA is TGTGCCAGTAGTACCCCGGGACACGAGAACACTGAAGCTTTCTTT.

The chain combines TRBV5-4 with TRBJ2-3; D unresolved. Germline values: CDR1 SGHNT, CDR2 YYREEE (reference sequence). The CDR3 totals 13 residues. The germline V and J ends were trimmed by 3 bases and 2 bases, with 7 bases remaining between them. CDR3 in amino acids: CASSSVNTDTQYF. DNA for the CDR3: TGTGCCAGCAGCTCGGTCAACACAGATACGCAGTATTTT.